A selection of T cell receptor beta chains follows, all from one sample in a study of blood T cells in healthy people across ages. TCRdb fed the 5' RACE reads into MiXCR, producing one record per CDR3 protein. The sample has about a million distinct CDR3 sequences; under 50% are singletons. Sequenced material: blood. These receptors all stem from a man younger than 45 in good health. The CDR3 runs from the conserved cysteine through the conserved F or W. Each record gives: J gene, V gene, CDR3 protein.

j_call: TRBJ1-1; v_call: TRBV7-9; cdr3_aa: CATLAKQISEAFF
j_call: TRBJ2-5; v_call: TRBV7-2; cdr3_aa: CASSERLPEQYF
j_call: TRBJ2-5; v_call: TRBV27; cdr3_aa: CASSKQGRETQYF
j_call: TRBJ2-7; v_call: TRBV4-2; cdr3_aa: CASSQGLGGYEQYF
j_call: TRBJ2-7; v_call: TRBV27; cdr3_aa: CASSSLAGFSYEQYF
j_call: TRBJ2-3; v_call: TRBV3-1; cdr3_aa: CASSHDTSGVTDTQYF
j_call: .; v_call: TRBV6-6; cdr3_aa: CASSQQGKRHEQYF
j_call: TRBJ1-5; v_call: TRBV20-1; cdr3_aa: CSAISDTKDNQPQHF
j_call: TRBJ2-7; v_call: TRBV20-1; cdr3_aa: CSAIRGSRDEQYF
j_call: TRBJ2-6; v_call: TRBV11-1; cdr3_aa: CASSHGRGGANVLTF
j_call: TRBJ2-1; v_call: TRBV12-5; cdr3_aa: CASGFGTEAYNEQFF
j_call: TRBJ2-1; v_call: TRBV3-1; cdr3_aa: CASSHRTGGLASAGEQFF
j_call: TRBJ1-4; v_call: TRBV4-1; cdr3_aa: CASSQDQSDRANEKLFF
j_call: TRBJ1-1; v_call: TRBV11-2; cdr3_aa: CASSPRVGHTEAFF
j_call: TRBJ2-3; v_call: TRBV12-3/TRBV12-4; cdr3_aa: CASSLDLSPTDTQYF
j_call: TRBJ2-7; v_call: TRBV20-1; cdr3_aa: CSARDHAGGTYEQYF
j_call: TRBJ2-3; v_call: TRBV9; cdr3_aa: CASSVGTVHTDTQYF
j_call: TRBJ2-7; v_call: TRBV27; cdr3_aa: CASSLSMQGVDEQYF
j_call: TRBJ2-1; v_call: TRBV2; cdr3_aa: CASSEEAGGTYNEQFF
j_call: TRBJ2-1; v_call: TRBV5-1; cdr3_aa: CASSLETGYEQFF
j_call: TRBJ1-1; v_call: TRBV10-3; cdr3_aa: CAIGRGTEAFF
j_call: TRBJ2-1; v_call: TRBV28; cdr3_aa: CASSKITSGGLYEQFF
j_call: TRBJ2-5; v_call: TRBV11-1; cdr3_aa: CASSLAGGAGETQYF
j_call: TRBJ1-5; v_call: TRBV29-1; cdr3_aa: CSVGGEDNQPQHF
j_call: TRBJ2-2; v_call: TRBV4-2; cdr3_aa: CASSQEGNSNTGELFF
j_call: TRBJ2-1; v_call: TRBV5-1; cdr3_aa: CASSAIDSSRGEQFF